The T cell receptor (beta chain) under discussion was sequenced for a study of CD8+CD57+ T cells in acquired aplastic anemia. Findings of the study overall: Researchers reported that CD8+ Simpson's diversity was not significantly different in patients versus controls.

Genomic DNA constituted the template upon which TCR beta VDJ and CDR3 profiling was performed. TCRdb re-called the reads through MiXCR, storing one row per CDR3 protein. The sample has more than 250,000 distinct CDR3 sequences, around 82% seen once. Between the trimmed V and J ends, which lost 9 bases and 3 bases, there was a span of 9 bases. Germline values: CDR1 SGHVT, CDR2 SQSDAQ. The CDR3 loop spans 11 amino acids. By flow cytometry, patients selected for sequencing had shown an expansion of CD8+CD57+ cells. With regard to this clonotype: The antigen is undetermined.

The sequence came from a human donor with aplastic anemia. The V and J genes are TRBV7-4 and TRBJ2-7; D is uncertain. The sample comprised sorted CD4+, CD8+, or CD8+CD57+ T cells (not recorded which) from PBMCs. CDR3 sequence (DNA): TGTGCCAGAATAGCATACTACGAGCAGTACTTC. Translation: CARIAYYEQYF.